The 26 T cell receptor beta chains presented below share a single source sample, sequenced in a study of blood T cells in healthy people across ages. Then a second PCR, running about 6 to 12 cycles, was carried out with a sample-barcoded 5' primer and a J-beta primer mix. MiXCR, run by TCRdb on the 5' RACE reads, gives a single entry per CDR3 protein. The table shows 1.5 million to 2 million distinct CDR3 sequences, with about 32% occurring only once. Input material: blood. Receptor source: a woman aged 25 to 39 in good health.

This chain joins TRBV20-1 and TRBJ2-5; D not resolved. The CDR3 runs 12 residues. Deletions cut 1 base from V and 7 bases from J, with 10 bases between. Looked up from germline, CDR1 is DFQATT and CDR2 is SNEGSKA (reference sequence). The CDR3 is CSARGALGTQYF. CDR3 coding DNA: TGCAGTGCTAGAGGAGCTCTCGGGACCCAGTACTTC.

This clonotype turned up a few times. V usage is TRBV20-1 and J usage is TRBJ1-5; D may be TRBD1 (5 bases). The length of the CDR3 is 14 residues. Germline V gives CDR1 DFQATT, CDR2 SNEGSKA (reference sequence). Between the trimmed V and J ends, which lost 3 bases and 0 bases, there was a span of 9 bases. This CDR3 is CSARTDYSNQPQHF. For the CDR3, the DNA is TGCAGTGCTAGGACAGACTATAGCAATCAGCCCCAGCATTTT.

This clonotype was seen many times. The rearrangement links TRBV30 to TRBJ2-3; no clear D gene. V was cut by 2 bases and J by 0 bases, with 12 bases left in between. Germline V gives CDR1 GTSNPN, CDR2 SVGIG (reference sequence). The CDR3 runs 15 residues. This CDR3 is CAWSQATFSTDTQYF. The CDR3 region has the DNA TGTGCCTGGAGTCAAGCCACTTTTAGCACAGATACGCAGTATTTT.

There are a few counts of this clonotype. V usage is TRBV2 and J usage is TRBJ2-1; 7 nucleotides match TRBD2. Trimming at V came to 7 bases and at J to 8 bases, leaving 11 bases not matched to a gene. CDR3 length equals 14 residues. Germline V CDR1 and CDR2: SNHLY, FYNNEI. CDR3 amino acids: CASTYRLAGDEQFF. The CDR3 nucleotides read TGTGCCAGCACTTATAGACTAGCCGGCGATGAGCAGTTCTTC.

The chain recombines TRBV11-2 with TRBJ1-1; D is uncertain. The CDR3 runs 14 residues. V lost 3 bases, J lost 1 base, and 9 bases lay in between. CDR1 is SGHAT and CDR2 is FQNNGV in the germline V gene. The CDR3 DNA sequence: TGTGCCAGCAGCTTCAAGCGGAGGAACACTGAAGCTTTCTTT. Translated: CASSFKRRNTEAFF.

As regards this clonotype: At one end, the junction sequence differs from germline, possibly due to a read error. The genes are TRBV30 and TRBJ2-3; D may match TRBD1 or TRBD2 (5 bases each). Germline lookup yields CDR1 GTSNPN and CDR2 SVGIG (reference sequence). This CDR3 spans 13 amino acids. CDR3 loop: CAWSPRLGDTRYF. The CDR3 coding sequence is TGTGCCTGGAGCCCTAGATTGGGGGATACGCGGTATTTT.

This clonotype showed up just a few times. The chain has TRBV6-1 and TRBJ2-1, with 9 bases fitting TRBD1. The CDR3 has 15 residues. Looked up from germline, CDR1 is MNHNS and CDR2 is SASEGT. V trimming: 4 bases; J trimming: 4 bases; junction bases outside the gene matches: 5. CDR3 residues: CASSVGTGIYNEQFF. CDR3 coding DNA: TGTGCCAGCAGTGTTGGGACAGGGATATACAATGAGCAGTTCTTC.

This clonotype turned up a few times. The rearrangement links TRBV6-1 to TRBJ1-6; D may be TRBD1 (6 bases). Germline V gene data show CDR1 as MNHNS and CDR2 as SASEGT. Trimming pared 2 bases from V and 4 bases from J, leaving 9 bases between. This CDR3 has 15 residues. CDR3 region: CASSERDTYNSPLHF. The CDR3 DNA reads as TGTGCCAGCAGTGAACGGGACACTTATAATTCACCCCTCCACTTT.

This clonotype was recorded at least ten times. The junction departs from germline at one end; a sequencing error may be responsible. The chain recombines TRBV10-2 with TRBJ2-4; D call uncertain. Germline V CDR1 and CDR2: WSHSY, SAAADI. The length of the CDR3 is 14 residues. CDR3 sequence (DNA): TGTGCCAGCAGTGACTCCCTAGCCAAAAACATTCAGTACTTC. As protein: CASSDSLAKNIQYF.

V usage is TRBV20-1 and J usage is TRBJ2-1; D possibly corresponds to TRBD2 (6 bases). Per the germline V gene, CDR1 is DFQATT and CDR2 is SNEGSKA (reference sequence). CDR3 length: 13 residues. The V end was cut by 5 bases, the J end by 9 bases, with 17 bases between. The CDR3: CSAPADGSGEQFF. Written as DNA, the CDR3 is TGCAGTGCTCCCGCCGACGGGAGCGGTGAGCAGTTCTTC.

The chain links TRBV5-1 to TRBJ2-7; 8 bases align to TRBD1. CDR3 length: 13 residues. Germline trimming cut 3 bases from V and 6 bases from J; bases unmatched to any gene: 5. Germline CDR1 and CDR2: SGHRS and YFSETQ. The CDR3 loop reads CASSSTGEREQYF. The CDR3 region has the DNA TGCGCCAGCAGCTCGACAGGGGAGCGCGAGCAGTACTTC.

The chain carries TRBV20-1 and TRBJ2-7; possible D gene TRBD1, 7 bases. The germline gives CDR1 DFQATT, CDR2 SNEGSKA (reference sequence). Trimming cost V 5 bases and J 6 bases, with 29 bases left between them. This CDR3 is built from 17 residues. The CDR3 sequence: CSAPRERGQGSLGEQYF. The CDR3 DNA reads TGCAGTGCTCCCCGGGAGAGGGGGCAGGGTTCGCTTGGCGAGCAGTACTTC.

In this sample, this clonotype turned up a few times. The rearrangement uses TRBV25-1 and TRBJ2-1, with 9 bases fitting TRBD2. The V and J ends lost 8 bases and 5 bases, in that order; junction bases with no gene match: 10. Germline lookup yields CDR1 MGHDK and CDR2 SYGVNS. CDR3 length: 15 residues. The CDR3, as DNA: TGTGCCAGCGAGAGGAGACTAGCGGAACACAATGAGCAGTTCTTC. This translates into CASERRLAEHNEQFF.

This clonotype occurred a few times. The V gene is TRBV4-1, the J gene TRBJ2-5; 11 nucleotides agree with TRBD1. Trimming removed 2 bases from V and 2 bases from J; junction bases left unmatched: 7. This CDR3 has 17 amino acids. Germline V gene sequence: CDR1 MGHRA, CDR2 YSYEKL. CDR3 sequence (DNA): TGCGCCAGCAGCCAAAAAGGGACAGGGGGGGGACAAGAGACCCAGTACTTC. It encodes CASSQKGTGGGQETQYF.

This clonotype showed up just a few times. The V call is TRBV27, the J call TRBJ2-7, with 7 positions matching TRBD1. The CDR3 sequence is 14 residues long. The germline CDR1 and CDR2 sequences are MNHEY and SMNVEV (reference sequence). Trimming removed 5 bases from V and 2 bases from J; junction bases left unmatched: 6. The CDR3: CASSDNRGTYEQYF. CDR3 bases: TGTGCCAGCAGTGACAACAGGGGAACCTACGAGCAGTACTTC.

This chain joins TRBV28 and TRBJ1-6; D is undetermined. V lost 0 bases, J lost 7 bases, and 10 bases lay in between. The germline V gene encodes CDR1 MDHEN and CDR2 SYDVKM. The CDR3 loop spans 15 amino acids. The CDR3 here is CASSLWSSPNSPLHF. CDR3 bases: TGTGCCAGCAGTTTATGGTCGTCACCAAATTCACCCCTCCACTTT.

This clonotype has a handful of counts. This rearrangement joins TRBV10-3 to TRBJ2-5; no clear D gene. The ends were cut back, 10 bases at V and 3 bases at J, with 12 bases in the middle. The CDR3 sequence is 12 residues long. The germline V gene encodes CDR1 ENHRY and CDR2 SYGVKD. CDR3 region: CATQTSKETQYF. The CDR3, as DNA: TGTGCCACCCAAACGTCAAAAGAGACCCAGTACTTC.

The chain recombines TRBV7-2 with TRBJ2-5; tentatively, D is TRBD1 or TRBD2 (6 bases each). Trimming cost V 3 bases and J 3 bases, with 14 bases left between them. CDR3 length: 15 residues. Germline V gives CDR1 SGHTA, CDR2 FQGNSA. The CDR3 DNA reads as TGTGCCAGCAGCTTGAGGGGGTGGGGGGAAGAGACCCAGTACTTC. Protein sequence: CASSLRGWGEETQYF. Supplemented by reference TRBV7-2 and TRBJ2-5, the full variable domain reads GAGVSQSPSNKVTEKGKDVELRCDPISGHTALYWYRQSLGQGLEFLIYFQGNSAPDKSGLPSDRFSAERTGGSVSTLTIQRTQQEDSAVYLCASSLRGWGEETQYFGPGTRLLVL.

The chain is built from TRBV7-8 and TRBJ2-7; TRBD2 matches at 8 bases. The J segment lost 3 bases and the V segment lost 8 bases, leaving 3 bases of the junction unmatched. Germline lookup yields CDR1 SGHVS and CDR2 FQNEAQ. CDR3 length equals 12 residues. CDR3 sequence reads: CASAGGGYEQYF. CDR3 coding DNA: TGTGCCAGCGCCGGGGGGGGCTACGAGCAGTACTTC. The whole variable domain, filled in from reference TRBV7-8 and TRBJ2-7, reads GAGVSQSPRYKVAKRGQDVALRCDPISGHVSLFWYQQALGQGPEFLTYFQNEAQLDKSGLPSDRFFAERPEGSVSTLKIQRTQQEDSAVYLCASAGGGYEQYFGPGTRLTVT.

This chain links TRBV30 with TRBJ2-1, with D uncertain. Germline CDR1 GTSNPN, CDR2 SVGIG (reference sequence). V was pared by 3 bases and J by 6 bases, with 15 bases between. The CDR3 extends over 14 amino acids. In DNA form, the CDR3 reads TGTGCCTGGAGGGACCGAAACGAGAGCAATGAGCAGTTCTTC. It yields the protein CAWRDRNESNEQFF.

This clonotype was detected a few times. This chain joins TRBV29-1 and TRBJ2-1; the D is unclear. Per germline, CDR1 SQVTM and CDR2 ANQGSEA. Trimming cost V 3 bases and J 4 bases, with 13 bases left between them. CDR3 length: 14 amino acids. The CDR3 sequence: CSVELPVAYNEQFF. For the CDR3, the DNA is TGCAGCGTTGAGTTGCCCGTGGCGTACAATGAGCAGTTCTTC.

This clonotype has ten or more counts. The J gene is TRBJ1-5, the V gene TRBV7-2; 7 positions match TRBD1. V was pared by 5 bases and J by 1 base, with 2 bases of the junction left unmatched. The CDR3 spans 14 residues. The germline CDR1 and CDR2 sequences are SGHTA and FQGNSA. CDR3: CASSQQGSNQPQHF. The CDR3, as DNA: TGTGCCAGCAGCCAACAGGGGAGCAATCAGCCCCAGCATTTT.

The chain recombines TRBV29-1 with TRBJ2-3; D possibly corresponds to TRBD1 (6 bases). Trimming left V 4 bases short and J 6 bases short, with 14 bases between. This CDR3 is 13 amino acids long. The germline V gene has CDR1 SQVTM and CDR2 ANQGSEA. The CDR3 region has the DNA TGCAGCGTTGCCACCCAGGGGTTTGATACGCAGTATTTT. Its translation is CSVATQGFDTQYF.

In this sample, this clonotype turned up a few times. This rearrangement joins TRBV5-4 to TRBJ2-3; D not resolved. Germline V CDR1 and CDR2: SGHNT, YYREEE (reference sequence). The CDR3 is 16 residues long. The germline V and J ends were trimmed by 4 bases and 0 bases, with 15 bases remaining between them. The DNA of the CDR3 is TGTGCCAGCAGCCCGTTGGGGATCGGGAGCACAGATACGCAGTATTTT. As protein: CASSPLGIGSTDTQYF.

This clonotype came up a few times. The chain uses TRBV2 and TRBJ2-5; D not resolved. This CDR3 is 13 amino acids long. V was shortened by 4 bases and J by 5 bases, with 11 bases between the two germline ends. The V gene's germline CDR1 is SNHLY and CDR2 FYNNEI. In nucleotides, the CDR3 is TGTGCCAGCAGTGGAACCGACGGGGAGACCCAGTACTTC. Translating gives CASSGTDGETQYF.

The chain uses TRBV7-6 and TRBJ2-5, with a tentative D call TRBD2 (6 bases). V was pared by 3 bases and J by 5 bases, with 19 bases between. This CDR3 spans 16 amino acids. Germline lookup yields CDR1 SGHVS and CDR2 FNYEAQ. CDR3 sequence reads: CASSFRRALPGETQYF. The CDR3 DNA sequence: TGTGCCAGCAGCTTCAGGAGGGCCCTCCCTGGGGAGACCCAGTACTTC.